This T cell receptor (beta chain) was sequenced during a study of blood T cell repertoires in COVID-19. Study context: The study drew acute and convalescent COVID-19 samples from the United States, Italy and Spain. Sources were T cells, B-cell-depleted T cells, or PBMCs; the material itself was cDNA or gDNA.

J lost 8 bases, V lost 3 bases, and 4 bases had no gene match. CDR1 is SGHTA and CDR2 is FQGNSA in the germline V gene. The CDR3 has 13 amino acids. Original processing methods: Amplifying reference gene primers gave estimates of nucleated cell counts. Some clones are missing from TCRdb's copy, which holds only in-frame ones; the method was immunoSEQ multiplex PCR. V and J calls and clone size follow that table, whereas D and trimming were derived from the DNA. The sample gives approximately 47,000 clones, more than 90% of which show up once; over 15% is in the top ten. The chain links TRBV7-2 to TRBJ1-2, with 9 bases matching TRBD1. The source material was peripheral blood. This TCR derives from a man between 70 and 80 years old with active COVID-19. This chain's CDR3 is CASSFNRGLGYTF. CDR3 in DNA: TGTGCCAGCAGCTTTAACAGGGGGCTGGGCTACACCTTC.